This T cell receptor (beta chain) is drawn from a study of blood T cell repertoires in COVID-19. Study information: Whether acute or convalescent, the COVID-19 samples came from the United States, Italy and Spain. In each case, the material was cDNA or gDNA derived from T cells, B-cell-depleted T cells, or PBMCs.

Sequenced by immunoSEQ multiplex PCR; TCRdb stores in-frame clones only, minus some. Of about 500,000 clones listed, about 89% are singletons. CDR1 is SGHNT and CDR2 is YYREEE in the germline V gene (reference sequence). The CDR3 contains 14 residues. The J segment lost 6 bases and the V segment lost 2 bases, leaving 6 bases of the junction unmatched. Material for sequencing was peripheral blood. This TCR was sampled from a woman in her fifties or sixties with COVID-19, enrolled during active disease. The chain combines TRBV5-4 with TRBJ2-7, with 9 positions matching TRBD2. As DNA, the CDR3 is TGTGCCAGCAGCTTTCCAGCGGGGGGTATCGAGCAGTACTTC. Translated: CASSFPAGGIEQYF. Full variable domain (rest looked up from reference TRBV5-4 and TRBJ2-7): ETGVTQSPTHLIKTRGQQVTLRCSSQSGHNTVSWYQQALGQGPQFIFQYYREEENGRGNFPPRFSGLQFPNYSSELNVNALELDDSALYLCASSFPAGGIEQYFGPGTRLTVT.